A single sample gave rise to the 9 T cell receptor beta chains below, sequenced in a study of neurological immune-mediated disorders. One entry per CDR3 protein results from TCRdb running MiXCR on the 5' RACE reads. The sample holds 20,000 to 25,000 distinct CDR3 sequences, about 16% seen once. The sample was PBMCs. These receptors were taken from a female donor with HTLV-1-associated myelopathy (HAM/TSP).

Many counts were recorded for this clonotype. The CDR3 sequence: CASSQPPGGNSYEQYF. The CDR3 coding sequence is TGCGCCAGCAGCCAACCCCCGGGGGGTAACTCCTACGAGCAGTACTTC. The chain carries TRBV4-1 and TRBJ2-7; 7 bases align to TRBD2. The germline gives CDR1 MGHRA, CDR2 YSYEKL. The CDR3 has 16 amino acids. V lost 2 bases to trimming and J lost 0 bases; unmatched junction nucleotides: 7.

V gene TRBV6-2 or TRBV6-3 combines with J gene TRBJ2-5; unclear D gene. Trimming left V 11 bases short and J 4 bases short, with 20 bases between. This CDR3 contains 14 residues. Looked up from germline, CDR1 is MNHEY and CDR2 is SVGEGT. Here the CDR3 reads CAVSYIHDGETQYF. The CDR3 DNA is TGTGCCGTCAGTTACATACACGACGGAGAGACCCAGTACTTC.

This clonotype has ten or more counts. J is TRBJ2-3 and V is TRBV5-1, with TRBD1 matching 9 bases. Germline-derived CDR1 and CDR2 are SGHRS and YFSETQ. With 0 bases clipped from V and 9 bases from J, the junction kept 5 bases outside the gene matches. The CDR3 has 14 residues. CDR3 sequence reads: CASSLVGQGQTQYF. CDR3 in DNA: TGCGCCAGCAGCTTGGTGGGACAGGGCCAAACGCAGTATTTT.

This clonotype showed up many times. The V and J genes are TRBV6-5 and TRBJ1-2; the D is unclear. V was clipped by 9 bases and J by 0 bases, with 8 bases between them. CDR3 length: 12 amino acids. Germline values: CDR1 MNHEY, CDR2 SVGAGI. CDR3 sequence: CASTGSNYGYTF. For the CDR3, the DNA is TGTGCCAGTACGGGCTCTAACTATGGCTACACCTTC.

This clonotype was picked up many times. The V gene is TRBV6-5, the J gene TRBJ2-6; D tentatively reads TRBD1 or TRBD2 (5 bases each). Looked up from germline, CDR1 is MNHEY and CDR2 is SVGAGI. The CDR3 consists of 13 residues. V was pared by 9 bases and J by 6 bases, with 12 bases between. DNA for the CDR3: TGTGCCAGTCAAAGGGGAGAGGCCAACGTCCTGACTTTC. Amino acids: CASQRGEANVLTF.

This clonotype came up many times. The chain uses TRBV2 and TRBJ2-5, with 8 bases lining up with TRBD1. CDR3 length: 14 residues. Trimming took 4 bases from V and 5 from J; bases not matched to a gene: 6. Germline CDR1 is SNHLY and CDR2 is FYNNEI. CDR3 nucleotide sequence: TGTGCCAGCAGTGCCGACAGGGGATTTGAGACCCAGTACTTC. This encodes CASSADRGFETQYF.

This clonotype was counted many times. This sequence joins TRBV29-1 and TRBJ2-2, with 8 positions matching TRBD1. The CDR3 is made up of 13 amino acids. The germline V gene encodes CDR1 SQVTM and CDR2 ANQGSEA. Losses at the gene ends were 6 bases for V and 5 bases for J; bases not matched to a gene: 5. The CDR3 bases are TGCAGCGTCTGGGACAGGATAACCGGGGAGCTGTTTTTT. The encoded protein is CSVWDRITGELFF.

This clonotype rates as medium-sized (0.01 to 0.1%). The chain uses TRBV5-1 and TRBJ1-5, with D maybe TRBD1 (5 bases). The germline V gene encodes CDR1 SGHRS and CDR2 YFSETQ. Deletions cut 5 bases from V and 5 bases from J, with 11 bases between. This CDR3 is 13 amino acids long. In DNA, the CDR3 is TGCGCCAGCAGAGACAGACTTGATCAGCCCCAGCATTTT. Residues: CASRDRLDQPQHF.

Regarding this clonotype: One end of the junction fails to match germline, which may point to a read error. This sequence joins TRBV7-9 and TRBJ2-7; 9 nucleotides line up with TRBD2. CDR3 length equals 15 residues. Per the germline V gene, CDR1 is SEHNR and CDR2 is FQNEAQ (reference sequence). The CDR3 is CAISLELAGSYEQNF. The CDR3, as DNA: TGTGCCATCAGCTTAGAACTAGCGGGTTCCTACGAGCAGAACTTC.